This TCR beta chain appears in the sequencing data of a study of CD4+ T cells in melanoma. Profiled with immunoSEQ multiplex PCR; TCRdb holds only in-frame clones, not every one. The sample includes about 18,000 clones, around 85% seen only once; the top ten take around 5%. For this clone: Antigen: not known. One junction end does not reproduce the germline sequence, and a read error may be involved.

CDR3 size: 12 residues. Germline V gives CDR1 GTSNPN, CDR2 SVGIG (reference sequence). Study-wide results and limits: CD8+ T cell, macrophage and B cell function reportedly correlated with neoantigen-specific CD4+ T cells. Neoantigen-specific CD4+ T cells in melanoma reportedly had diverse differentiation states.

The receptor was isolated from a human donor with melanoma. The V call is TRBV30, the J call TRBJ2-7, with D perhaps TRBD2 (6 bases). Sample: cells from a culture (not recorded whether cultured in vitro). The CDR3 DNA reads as TGTGCCTGGAGTGACGGAGGGCACTCGCCCTTCTTC. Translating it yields CAWSDGGHSPFF.